The 14 T cell receptor beta chains below all came from one sample that was sequenced in a study of regulatory T cells in long-lasting Graves disease. Time point in this sample: newly diagnosed GD, antithyroid drugs for less than 3 months. Extracted PBMC RNA gave rise to the TCR library. According to the study, TCR beta libraries were built with iRepertoire HTBI primers and CDR3-region Arm-PCR. Each CDR3 protein is one row after TCRdb ran MiXCR on the multiplex PCR reads. Among about 620,000 distinct CDR3 sequences listed, roughly 15% were seen once. These data also featured in a second study, about T cells in Graves' hyperthyroidism and ophthalmopathy.

This material consisted of peripheral blood mononuclear cells (PBMCs), taken at new diagnosis, from a patient treated with antithyroid drugs. The receptors were gathered from a woman aged 30 to 39 with Graves disease.

In its sample, this clonotype was seen many times. This chain uses TRBV27 with TRBJ2-7, with TRBD1 matching 9 bases. Germline trimming cut 3 bases from V and 2 bases from J; bases unmatched to any gene: 8. There are 16 residues in the CDR3. Per the germline V gene, CDR1 is MNHEY and CDR2 is SMNVEV (reference sequence). The CDR3 loop reads CASSLLGQGRPYEQYF. For the CDR3, the DNA is TGTGCCAGCAGTTTGCTCGGACAGGGGAGGCCCTACGAGCAGTACTTC.

In nucleotides, the CDR3 is TGTGCCAGCAGAAGGGACACTTTGAACTATGGCTACACCTTC. Protein: CASRRDTLNYGYTF. V gene TRBV6-1 combines with J gene TRBJ1-2; D is possibly TRBD1 (6 bases). The ends were cut back, 6 bases at V and 2 bases at J, with 13 bases in the middle. CDR1 and CDR2 (germline): MNHNS, SASEGT. The CDR3 contains 14 residues.

This clonotype turned up a few times. The gene calls are TRBV5-1 and TRBJ2-7, with D perhaps TRBD1 or TRBD2 (7 bases each). Germline loops: CDR1 SGHRS, CDR2 YFSETQ. This CDR3 contains 14 residues. V was cut by 4 bases and J by 3 bases, with 14 bases left in between. The CDR3 region has the DNA TGCGCCAGCAGCGGGGGGGACAGTTTCTACGAGCAGTACTTC. It specifies CASSGGDSFYEQYF.

This clonotype has at least ten counts. The chain recombines TRBV7-2 with TRBJ2-3, with 9 bases lining up with TRBD2. With 1 base clipped from V and 5 bases from J, the junction kept 4 bases outside the gene matches. The CDR3 totals 15 residues. Germline-derived CDR1 and CDR2 are SGHTA and FQGNSA. The CDR3 DNA is TGTGCCAGCAGCTTAGGCGGGAGGGCCCAAGATACGCAGTATTTT. Protein sequence: CASSLGGRAQDTQYF.

This clonotype has only a few counts. The gene calls are TRBV7-9 and TRBJ2-7, with 9 nucleotides matching TRBD1. Germline V gene data show CDR1 as SEHNR and CDR2 as FQNEAQ (reference sequence). The CDR3 covers 16 residues. V was clipped by 1 base and J by 3 bases; unmatched bases: 7. The CDR3 loop reads CASSLVDRGLNYEQYF. The CDR3 region has the DNA TGTGCCAGCAGCTTAGTGGACAGGGGTTTGAACTACGAGCAGTACTTC. The full variable domain, in which reference TRBV7-9 and TRBJ2-7 provide the parts outside the CDR3, is DTGVSQNPRHKITKRGQNVTFRCDPISEHNRLYWYRQTLGQGPEFLTYFQNEAQLEKSRLLSDRFSAERPKGSFSTLEIQRTEQGDSAMYLCASSLVDRGLNYEQYFGPGTRLTVT.

The table lists this clonotype with many counts. The V gene is TRBV6-1, the J gene TRBJ2-7, with TRBD1 identical over 8 bases. Germline CDR1 and CDR2: MNHNS and SASEGT. With V trimmed by 6 bases and J by 2 bases, 9 bases remained unmatched. This CDR3 has 15 amino acids. The CDR3 spells CASREYRDRTYEQYF. The CDR3 DNA reads as TGTGCCAGCAGAGAGTACCGGGACAGGACCTACGAGCAGTACTTC.

This clonotype was seen once. The CDR3 nucleotides read TGTGCCAGCTCCATGGGAGTAACAACAGATACGCAGTATTTT. This encodes CASSMGVTTDTQYF. This chain joins TRBV18 and TRBJ2-3; a possible D gene is TRBD2 (5 bases). Looked up from germline, CDR1 is KGHSH and CDR2 is LQKENI. The CDR3 consists of 14 residues. V was shortened by 6 bases and J by 3 bases, with 13 bases between the two germline ends.

This clonotype was seen many times. The gene calls are TRBV7-3 and TRBJ2-2, with D perhaps being TRBD1 or TRBD2 (5 bases each). The CDR3 is 15 residues long. The germline V and J ends were trimmed by 5 bases and 6 bases, with 16 bases remaining between them. CDR1 and CDR2 from the germline V gene are SGHTA and FQGTGA. In nucleotides, the CDR3 is TGTGCCAGCAGCCACGGGGCGTCCCCCGCCGGGGAGCTGTTTTTT. It encodes CASSHGASPAGELFF. The entire variable domain, with the rest obtained from reference TRBV7-3 and TRBJ2-2, is as follows: GAGVSQTPSNKVTEKGKYVELRCDPISGHTALYWYRQSLGQGPEFLIYFQGTGAADDSGLPNDRFFAVRPEGSVSTLKIQRTERGDSAVYLCASSHGASPAGELFFGEGSRLTVL.

With respect to this clonotype: A single base separates this from a much larger clone, so it may be a read error. The V call is TRBV6-5, the J call TRBJ1-4; D call uncertain. The CDR3 sequence is 15 residues long. Germline V CDR1 and CDR2: MNHEY, SVGAGI. CDR3 sequence (DNA): TGTGCCGGCAGTTACGGCCGCGCAACTAATGAAAAACTGTTTTTT. Translated: CAGSYGRATNEKLFF.

Points on this clonotype: This may arise from a read error, as a much more abundant clone is one base away. This chain connects TRBV6-1 to TRBJ2-7, with TRBD2 matching 7 bases. The CDR3 sequence is 16 residues long. Germline V gene lookup returns CDR1 MNHNS and CDR2 SASEGT. V lost 2 bases to trimming and J lost 3 bases; unmatched junction nucleotides: 10. The CDR3 nucleotides read TGTGCCAGCAGTGAAAGGGGCGGGAGACAACTCTACGAGCAGTACTTC. Its protein product is CASSERGGRQLYEQYF.

At least ten counts were recorded for this clonotype. The chain couples TRBV6-1 to TRBJ1-6; no clear D. The ends were cut back, 4 bases at V and 8 bases at J, with 12 bases in the middle. Per the germline V gene, CDR1 is MNHNS and CDR2 is SASEGT. CDR3 length equals 14 residues. The CDR3 DNA follows: TGTGCCAGCAGTGCCCGGGTGAGGGATTCACCCCTCCACTTT. This gives the protein CASSARVRDSPLHF.

This clonotype turned up a few times. The chain joins TRBV7-3 to TRBJ2-3; 7 positions match TRBD1. CDR3 length: 14 residues. V lost 4 bases and J lost 6; bases outside the gene matches: 7. Per the germline V gene, CDR1 is SGHTA and CDR2 is FQGTGA. CDR3 residues: CASSSDRVGDTQYF. The CDR3 coding sequence is TGTGCCAGCAGCTCCGACAGGGTCGGGGATACGCAGTATTTT.

The rearrangement links TRBV6-2 or TRBV6-3 to TRBJ2-5; maybe TRBD1 (5 bases). V lost 4 bases and J lost 0, with 15 bases in between. Germline lookup yields CDR1 MNHEY and CDR2 SVGEGT. The CDR3 spans 16 residues. In DNA form, the CDR3 reads TGTGCCAGCAGTTCCCTCTACAGGCGGTACCAAGAGACCCAGTACTTC. Its protein product is CASSSLYRRYQETQYF.

The chain has TRBV7-9 and TRBJ1-6, with unresolved D. V lost 5 bases and J 12 bases, leaving 14 bases between the germline ends. This CDR3 is 13 amino acids long. Germline V gene data show CDR1 as SEHNR and CDR2 as FQNEAQ (reference sequence). The CDR3 sequence is CASSAGPREPLHF. Here the CDR3 DNA reads TGTGCCAGCAGCGCAGGACCCCGAGAACCCCTCCACTTT. Variable domain in full (rest from reference TRBV7-9 and TRBJ1-6): DTGVSQNPRHKITKRGQNVTFRCDPISEHNRLYWYRQTLGQGPEFLTYFQNEAQLEKSRLLSDRFSAERPKGSFSTLEIQRTEQGDSAMYLCASSAGPREPLHFGNGTRLTVT.